This T cell receptor beta chain was recovered during a study of cytomegalovirus exposure and HLA in healthy donors. Across the study: As released early, the data held roughly 85 million unique TCRs from HLA-typed donors.

Germline CDR1 SNHLY, CDR2 FYNNEI. This CDR3 has 14 amino acids. After removal of 7 bases from V and 7 bases from J, the junction contained 12 bases not matched to a gene. The PCR employed 60 Vbeta primers together with 13 Jbeta primers. In the authors' workflow: The count from a later analysis was 65 million to 90 million unique TCR beta chains, around 11 million of them shared. TCRdb keeps only in-frame clones here, not all; method: immunoSEQ multiplex PCR. V and J calls and clone size come straight from that table; D and trimming were deduced from the DNA. The sample yields more than 90,000 clones, roughly 70% seen once.

Sequencing input: PBMCs. This TCR was sampled from a woman between 25 and 40 years old in good health and CMV-seronegative. This chain links TRBV2 with TRBJ1-1, with TRBD1 identical over 7 bases. The CDR3 loop reads CASTTGTATNEAFF. For the CDR3, the DNA is TGTGCCAGCACAACTGGGACAGCCACCAATGAAGCTTTCTTT.